The table lists the clone carrying this T cell receptor beta chain with a few counts. This sample is part of a study of cytotoxic CD8 clonotypes in ibrutinib-treated CLL. Produced via immunoSEQ multiplex PCR; TCRdb's table is partial and in-frame only. Of about 180,000 clones listed, under 90% are singletons. V lost 4 bases, J lost 0 bases, and 7 bases lay in between. The germline V gene has CDR1 SGDLS and CDR2 YYNGEE. The CDR3 is 13 amino acids. The starting material was PBMCs, obtained after 24 months of ibrutinib treatment. The chain links TRBV9 to TRBJ1-1; D call uncertain. This receptor was obtained from a human donor with chronic lymphocytic leukemia. CDR3 in amino acids: CASSPGVNTEAFF. The CDR3 nucleotides read TGTGCCAGCAGCCCCGGAGTGAACACTGAAGCTTTCTTT.